The 19 T cell receptor beta chains presented below share a single source sample, sequenced in a study of blood T cell repertoires in COVID-19. Libraries were prepared by immunoSEQ multiplex PCR; TCRdb keeps only in-frame clonotypes and omits some of them. The data contain some 180,000 clones, around nine tenths of them singletons. The source material was peripheral blood. The source of these receptors is an elderly woman with COVID-19, enrolled during active disease.

The chain uses TRBV18 and TRBJ2-7; the match to TRBD1 covers 9 bases. V shed 6 bases and J 4 bases; nucleotides not matched to a gene: 10. This CDR3 has 15 amino acids. Germline V gene data show CDR1 as KGHSH and CDR2 as LQKENI. CDR3 DNA: TGTGCCAGCTCGAACGCACAGGGGGCTTTATACGAGCAGTACTTC. Protein sequence: CASSNAQGALYEQYF. Drawing the rest from reference TRBV18 and TRBJ2-7, the complete variable domain is NAGVMQNPRHLVRRRGQEARLRCSPMKGHSHVYWYRQLPEEGLKFMVYLQKENIIDESGMPKERFSAEFPKEGPSILRIQQVVRGDSAAYFCASSNAQGALYEQYFGPGTRLTVT.

The chain joins TRBV4-1 to TRBJ1-5; D not certain. Germline CDR1 and CDR2: MGHRA and YSYEKL. Trimming removed 0 bases at V and 13 bases at J, with 16 bases between. This CDR3 region has 14 residues. The CDR3: CASSQEWSNKQQHF. As DNA, the CDR3 is TGCGCCAGCAGCCAAGAGTGGAGTAATAAGCAGCAGCATTTT.

This chain connects TRBV4-2 to TRBJ2-3, with 9 bases matching TRBD2. This CDR3 comprises 17 residues. Losses at the gene ends were 2 bases for V and 0 bases for J; bases not matched to a gene: 6. Per the germline V gene, CDR1 is LGHNA and CDR2 is YNFKEQ. CDR3 residues: CASSQRPSGTSTDTQYF. CDR3 nucleotide sequence: TGTGCCAGCAGCCAACGTCCTAGCGGGACGAGCACAGATACGCAGTATTTT.

The V call is TRBV28, the J call TRBJ2-2, with a tentative D call TRBD1 (6 bases). Germline CDR1 and CDR2: MDHEN and SYDVKM. The CDR3 consists of 14 residues. The V and J ends lost 4 bases and 4 bases respectively, with 10 bases between them. CDR3 loop: CASSWGRSTGELFF. CDR3 sequence (DNA): TGTGCCAGCAGTTGGGGGCGATCCACCGGGGAGCTGTTTTTT.

J is TRBJ1-6 and V is TRBV7-2; 7 bases map to TRBD1. This CDR3 has 13 amino acids. The germline V gene has CDR1 SGHTA and CDR2 FQGNSA. V was pared by 6 bases and J by 9 bases, with 5 bases of the junction left unmatched. The CDR3 protein is CASSPQGSSPLHF. The CDR3 DNA reads as TGTGCCAGCAGTCCACAGGGGTCTTCACCCCTCCACTTT.

The chain employs TRBV19 and TRBJ2-1; possible D gene TRBD2, 5 bases. The germline CDR1 and CDR2 sequences are LNHDA and SQIVND (reference sequence). The CDR3 totals 15 residues. V was cut by 3 bases and J by 3 bases, with 12 bases left in between. The CDR3: CASSISSTGYNEQFF. CDR3 nucleotide sequence: TGTGCCAGTAGTATTTCTAGCACTGGCTACAATGAGCAGTTCTTC.

J is TRBJ2-3 and V is TRBV2; 8 nucleotides line up with TRBD1. The CDR3 spans 13 residues. J gave up 6 bases and V 4 bases, and 3 bases lay outside the gene matches. The germline V gene has CDR1 SNHLY and CDR2 FYNNEI. The CDR3 bases are TGTGCCAGCAGTGCCAGGGGGCGGGATACGCAGTATTTT. Its translation is CASSARGRDTQYF.

The gene calls are TRBV6-2 or TRBV6-3 and TRBJ1-2; TRBD1 aligns across 7 bases. V lost 4 bases and J lost 8; bases outside the gene matches: 10. This CDR3 has 14 amino acids. Germline V gene sequence: CDR1 MNHEY, CDR2 SVGEGT. The CDR3 protein is CASSSNDRVEGYTF. CDR3 DNA: TGTGCCAGCAGTTCCAACGACAGGGTGGAAGGCTACACCTTC.

The CDR3 loop is CASSLTGEAYEQYF. The CDR3 DNA follows: TGTGCCAGCAGTTTAACAGGGGAGGCCTACGAGCAGTACTTC. The chain couples TRBV28 to TRBJ2-7; tentatively, D is TRBD1 (7 bases). The CDR3 is 14 residues long. Germline V lookup: CDR1 MDHEN, CDR2 SYDVKM. The germline V and J ends were trimmed by 2 bases and 2 bases, with 10 bases remaining between them. Full variable domain (missing parts from reference TRBV28 and TRBJ2-7): DVKVTQSSRYLVKRTGEKVFLECVQDMDHENMFWYRQDPGLGLRLIYFSYDVKMKEKGDIPEGYSVSREKKERFSLILESASTNQTSMYLCASSLTGEAYEQYFGPGTRLTVT.

This clone has a single count. The rearrangement joins TRBV5-4 to TRBJ2-2; 8 positions agree with TRBD2. The CDR3 length is 15 residues. Unmatched junction bases numbered 2, after V lost 0 bases and J lost 4 bases. From germline, CDR1 is SGHNT and CDR2 YYREEE (reference sequence). CDR3 bases: TGTGCCAGCAGCTTGGAGCGGGAGAGCACCGGGGAGCTGTTTTTT. Its translation: CASSLERESTGELFF.

This clone has just one count. The genes are TRBV19 and TRBJ2-2, with D perhaps TRBD1 (5 bases). The germline V and J ends were trimmed by 4 bases and 2 bases, with 17 bases remaining between them. The CDR3 runs 17 residues. Germline V gene sequence: CDR1 LNHDA, CDR2 SQIVND (reference sequence). CDR3 protein: CASSRGLPGPNTGELFF. CDR3 DNA: TGTGCCAGTAGTAGGGGCCTTCCGGGTCCAAACACCGGGGAGCTGTTTTTT.

The chain combines TRBV7-2 with TRBJ1-4; 7 bases match TRBD1. The CDR3 consists of 15 residues. From germline, CDR1 is SGHTA and CDR2 FQGNSA. Trimming removed 5 bases from V and 8 bases from J; junction bases left unmatched: 11. CDR3 sequence reads: CASSPQRDRREKLFF. For the CDR3, the DNA is TGTGCCAGCAGCCCTCAAAGGGACAGACGGGAAAAACTGTTTTTT. The full variable domain, its missing parts supplied by reference TRBV7-2 and TRBJ1-4, is GAGVSQSPSNKVTEKGKDVELRCDPISGHTALYWYRQSLGQGLEFLIYFQGNSAPDKSGLPSDRFSAERTGGSVSTLTIQRTQQEDSAVYLCASSPQRDRREKLFFGSGTQLSVL.

J is TRBJ2-1 and V is TRBV4-2, with 7 bases lining up with TRBD2. The V segment lost 1 base and the J segment 2 bases; nucleotides outside the gene matches: 5. CDR3 length: 16 amino acids. The germline gives CDR1 LGHNA, CDR2 YNFKEQ. The chain's CDR3 is CASSQGLAVAYNEQFF. The CDR3 bases are TGTGCCAGCAGCCAAGGGCTAGCGGTGGCCTACAATGAGCAGTTCTTC.

The chain combines TRBV2 with TRBJ2-2; 13 bases are a match to TRBD2. The CDR3 has 17 amino acids. The junction had 2 bases not matched to a gene; V was cut back by 4 bases and J by 0 bases. Germline V gene data show CDR1 as SNHLY and CDR2 as FYNNEI. CDR3 coding DNA: TGTGCCAGCAGTGGACTAGCGGGAGGTGCGAACACCGGGGAGCTGTTTTTT. Amino acids: CASSGLAGGANTGELFF.

This sequence joins TRBV28 and TRBJ1-4, with 7 bases aligning to TRBD1. The CDR3 is made up of 16 amino acids. Looked up from germline, CDR1 is MDHEN and CDR2 is SYDVKM. After removal of 7 bases from V and 4 bases from J, the junction contained 12 bases not matched to a gene. The DNA for the CDR3 is TGTGCCAGCATATCTGCAGGGGGTGCTTATAATGAAAAACTGTTTTTT. Translating gives CASISAGGAYNEKLFF. Drawing the rest from reference TRBV28 and TRBJ1-4, the complete variable domain is DVKVTQSSRYLVKRTGEKVFLECVQDMDHENMFWYRQDPGLGLRLIYFSYDVKMKEKGDIPEGYSVSREKKERFSLILESASTNQTSMYLCASISAGGAYNEKLFFGSGTQLSVL.

This chain links TRBV5-1 with TRBJ2-3, with 8 nucleotides matching TRBD1. Germline trimming cut 0 bases from V and 2 bases from J; bases unmatched to any gene: 2. CDR1 SGHRS and CDR2 YFSETQ come from the germline V gene. This CDR3 comprises 15 residues. CDR3 loop: CASSLADRDTDTQYF. The CDR3 region has the DNA TGCGCCAGCAGCTTGGCGGACAGGGACACAGATACGCAGTATTTT. The whole variable domain, remainder taken from reference TRBV5-1 and TRBJ2-3, is KAGVTQTPRYLIKTRGQQVTLSCSPISGHRSVSWYQQTPGQGLQFLFEYFSETQRNKGNFPGRFSGRQFSNSRSEMNVSTLELGDSALYLCASSLADRDTDTQYFGPGTRLTVL.

The rearrangement joins TRBV12-3 or TRBV12-4 to TRBJ2-7, with D hard to call. V lost 5 bases to trimming and J lost 2 bases, with 7 bases between them. The CDR3 is 12 residues long. The CDR3 DNA reads as TGTGCCAGCAGTAACATCCCCTACGAGCAGTACTTC. Translated: CASSNIPYEQYF.

Of note for this clone: Mismatch with germline at one junction end may stem from a read error. The V and J genes are TRBV5-4 and TRBJ2-7, with TRBD2 matching over 11 bases. Per the germline V gene, CDR1 is SGHNT and CDR2 is YYREEE (reference sequence). The CDR3 contains 15 residues. Here the CDR3 DNA reads TGTGCCAGCAGCTTCCAGTCACTACCGACTAGCGGGACGAGCTTC. Amino acids: CASSFQSLPTSGTSF. Drawing the rest from reference TRBV5-4 and TRBJ2-7, the complete variable domain is ETGVTQSPTHLIKTRGQQVTLRCSSQSGHNTVSWYQQALGQGPQFIFQYYREEENGRGNFPPRFSGLQFPNYSSELNVNALELDDSALYLCASSFQSLPTSGTSFGPGTRLTVT.

This chain connects TRBV11-2 to TRBJ1-5; 7 bases fit TRBD1. CDR3 length: 14 residues. The germline V gene has CDR1 SGHAT and CDR2 FQNNGV. J lost 7 bases, V lost 5 bases, and 8 bases had no gene match. The CDR3 DNA reads as TGTGCCAGCAGCCCAGAGGGGGCACGACAGCCCCAGCATTTT. This translates into CASSPEGARQPQHF.